The 21 T cell receptor beta chains below were found in one sample sequenced in a study of neurological immune-mediated disorders. TCRdb recomputed calls from the 5' RACE reads with MiXCR, one row per CDR3 protein. The sample has 80,000 to 95,000 distinct CDR3 sequences; under 4.5% are singletons. The sample comprised PBMCs. Source of these receptors: a woman aged 50 to 60 with multiple sclerosis.

This clonotype occurred many times. The V call is TRBV6-2 or TRBV6-3, the J call TRBJ2-1; TRBD2 might be the D (6 bases). V was trimmed by 5 bases and J by 6 bases, leaving 11 bases between them. Germline assignment: CDR1 MNHEY and CDR2 SVGEGT. The CDR3 spans 13 residues. Written as DNA, the CDR3 is TGTGCCAGCAGTAAACTAGCTAGCAATGAGCAGTTCTTC. It specifies CASSKLASNEQFF.

This clonotype was counted ten times or more. The genes are TRBV7-2 and TRBJ1-1; a weak D match, TRBD1 (5 bases). Trimming cost V 2 bases and J 1 base, with 8 bases left between them. From germline, CDR1 is SGHTA and CDR2 FQGNSA. This CDR3 comprises 14 residues. This chain's CDR3 is CASSLIQGNTEAFF. The CDR3 region has the DNA TGTGCCAGCAGCTTAATCCAGGGGAACACTGAAGCTTTCTTT.

This clonotype was seen at least ten times. The chain combines TRBV7-3 with TRBJ2-1, with 8 bases identical to TRBD2. J gave up 4 bases and V 5 bases, and 7 bases lay outside the gene matches. The CDR3 covers 15 residues. Germline values: CDR1 SGHTA, CDR2 FQGTGA. The CDR3 here is CASSPTSGMYNEQFF. The CDR3 DNA is TGTGCCAGCAGCCCAACTAGCGGAATGTACAATGAGCAGTTCTTC.

Many counts were recorded for this clonotype. V usage is TRBV6-5 and J usage is TRBJ1-2, with D hard to call. Germline values: CDR1 MNHEY, CDR2 SVGAGI. V lost 3 bases and J lost 7, with 15 bases in between. CDR3 length: 14 amino acids. CDR3 amino acids: CASSYGIGESGYTF. The CDR3, as DNA: TGTGCCAGCAGTTATGGTATTGGGGAGAGTGGCTACACCTTC.

This clonotype was recorded at least ten times. The chain couples TRBV6-5 to TRBJ1-2; D remains ambiguous. The CDR3 is 15 residues long. Per germline, CDR1 MNHEY and CDR2 SVGAGI. The V gene lost 7 bases and the J gene lost 0 bases, with 15 bases spanning the gap. The CDR3 spells CASTQSRFSNYGYTF. For the CDR3, the DNA is TGTGCCAGCACCCAAAGCAGGTTTTCTAACTATGGCTACACCTTC.

This clonotype was detected many times. The chain carries TRBV2 and TRBJ1-1, with D possibly being TRBD1 (6 bases). The CDR3 covers 14 residues. Trimming removed 6 bases at V and 1 base at J, with 12 bases between. Germline V gives CDR1 SNHLY, CDR2 FYNNEI. CDR3 in amino acids: CASSRKGENTEAFF. In nucleotides, the CDR3 is TGTGCCAGCAGCCGCAAGGGGGAGAACACTGAAGCTTTCTTT.

This clonotype was picked up many times. This chain connects TRBV11-2 to TRBJ2-5; D ambiguous. Trimming shortened V by 2 bases and J by 7 bases, and 5 bases separated the two germline ends. The CDR3 runs 11 residues. CDR1 is SGHAT and CDR2 is FQNNGV in the germline V gene. The CDR3 DNA sequence: TGTGCCAGCAGCTTAAGATGGACCCAGTACTTC. Translated: CASSLRWTQYF.

In this sample, this clonotype turned up many times. This chain uses TRBV5-1 with TRBJ1-2; TRBD1 matches at 7 bases. J was trimmed by 3 bases and V by 4 bases; bases with no gene match: 6. CDR1 is SGHRS, CDR2 YFSETQ, per germline. The CDR3 consists of 14 residues. Here the CDR3 reads CASSPGQVDYGYTF. As DNA, the CDR3 is TGCGCCAGCAGCCCAGGACAGGTGGACTATGGCTACACCTTC.

This clonotype was seen a few times. This may stem from a read error, because a much larger clone lies one nucleotide away. The CDR3 coding sequence is TGCGCCAGCAGCCCCGGAAAGGGCAATTCACCCCTCCACTTT. Translating gives CASSPGKGNSPLHF. The chain has TRBV5-1 and TRBJ1-6, with D uncertain. This CDR3 contains 14 residues. Trimming shortened V by 4 bases and J by 7 bases, and 12 bases separated the two germline ends. Per germline, CDR1 SGHRS and CDR2 YFSETQ.

At least ten counts were recorded for this clonotype. The CDR3 coding sequence is TGCGCCAGCAGCCCGACGGGACCAAACACTGAAGCTTTCTTT. Amino acids: CASSPTGPNTEAFF. The chain employs TRBV5-1 and TRBJ1-1; tentative D call: TRBD1 (5 bases). CDR1 and CDR2 from the germline V gene are SGHRS and YFSETQ. This CDR3 contains 14 residues. Trimming removed 4 bases from V and 2 bases from J, with 12 bases in between.

In this sample, this clonotype turned up a few times. This sequence joins TRBV20-1 and TRBJ1-1, with TRBD1 as a possible D gene (6 bases). V was cut by 6 bases and J by 2 bases, with 13 bases left in between. Germline CDR1 is DFQATT and CDR2 is SNEGSKA (reference sequence). This CDR3 is built from 13 residues. CDR3 loop: CSADRQANTEAFF. The CDR3 coding sequence is TGCAGTGCGGATCGACAGGCAAACACTGAAGCTTTCTTT.

This clonotype was counted at least ten times. The J gene is TRBJ2-7, the V gene TRBV2; D is undetermined. Germline CDR1 and CDR2: SNHLY and FYNNEI. Trimming removed 6 bases from V and 3 bases from J, with 6 bases in between. The CDR3 runs 11 residues. The CDR3, as DNA: TGTGCCAGCAGGTCGAACTACGAGCAGTACTTC. Its translation: CASRSNYEQYF.

The rearrangement joins TRBV20-1 to TRBJ1-4; 9 bases are shared with TRBD1. Unmatched junction bases numbered 11, after V lost 7 bases and J lost 5 bases. Germline V gene lookup returns CDR1 DFQATT and CDR2 SNEGSKA (reference sequence). The CDR3 extends over 15 amino acids. The CDR3 reads CSVRGTGRGNEKLFF. In DNA form, the CDR3 reads TGCAGTGTCCGGGGGACAGGGAGGGGGAATGAAAAACTGTTTTTT.

This clonotype appeared many times. CDR3 protein: CASSESSGFLAKNIQYF. CDR3 in DNA: TGTGCCAGCAGTGAAAGTTCAGGGTTCCTCGCCAAAAACATTCAGTACTTC. The chain recombines TRBV6-1 with TRBJ2-4, with a weak D call TRBD1 (5 bases). This CDR3 has 17 residues. V was trimmed by 2 bases and J by 1 base, leaving 15 bases between them. The germline V gene encodes CDR1 MNHNS and CDR2 SASEGT.

This clonotype was observed many times. V usage is TRBV27 and J usage is TRBJ1-5; 7 nucleotides agree with TRBD1. CDR1 and CDR2 from the germline V gene are MNHEY and SMNVEV (reference sequence). The CDR3 extends over 16 amino acids. The trim removed 5 bases at V and 3 bases at J, leaving 10 bases unmatched. The CDR3 loop is CASSTTARGPNQPQHF. CDR3 sequence (DNA): TGTGCCAGCAGTACTACAGCTAGGGGGCCCAATCAGCCCCAGCATTTT.

V gene TRBV5-1 combines with J gene TRBJ2-7; no firm D call. Germline V CDR1 and CDR2: SGHRS, YFSETQ. CDR3 length: 17 residues. V was clipped by 0 bases and J by 2 bases, with 18 bases between them. The CDR3 region has the DNA TGCGCCAGCAGCTTGGCCGCTGGTGTAGCCTTAACCTACGAGCAGTACTTC. This sequence encodes CASSLAAGVALTYEQYF. The full variable domain, in which reference TRBV5-1 and TRBJ2-7 provide the parts outside the CDR3, is KAGVTQTPRYLIKTRGQQVTLSCSPISGHRSVSWYQQTPGQGLQFLFEYFSETQRNKGNFPGRFSGRQFSNSRSEMNVSTLELGDSALYLCASSLAAGVALTYEQYFGPGTRLTVT.

This clonotype showed up many times. The chain uses TRBV7-2 and TRBJ2-3, with 7 bases that match TRBD1. The CDR3 has 13 residues. J lost 4 bases, V lost 6 bases, and 4 bases had no gene match. Germline-derived CDR1 and CDR2 are SGHTA and FQGNSA. The DNA of the CDR3 is TGTGCCAGCAGTCAGGGGGTGGCAGATACGCAGTATTTT. Protein product: CASSQGVADTQYF.

This clonotype was detected many times. CDR3: CSAKVPRLAGVRETQYF. In DNA, the CDR3 is TGCAGTGCCAAGGTTCCCAGACTAGCGGGGGTCCGAGAGACCCAGTACTTC. The gene calls are TRBV20-1 and TRBJ2-5; the match to TRBD2 covers 12 bases. Per germline, CDR1 DFQATT and CDR2 SNEGSKA (reference sequence). The trim removed 6 bases at V and 4 bases at J, leaving 15 bases unmatched. CDR3 length equals 17 residues.

This clonotype came up many times. This sequence joins TRBV10-3 and TRBJ1-2, with 9 bases fitting TRBD1. J gave up 7 bases and V 7 bases, and 7 bases lay outside the gene matches. Per the germline V gene, CDR1 is ENHRY and CDR2 is SYGVKD. The CDR3 totals 13 residues. The CDR3 DNA follows: TGTGCCATCACTACACAGGGGGCCTCTGGCTACACCTTC. The encoded protein is CAITTQGASGYTF.

In this sample, this clonotype turned up many times. The chain uses TRBV28 and TRBJ2-4; 7 nucleotides align to TRBD1. Germline V gene lookup returns CDR1 MDHEN and CDR2 SYDVKM. The CDR3 sequence is 15 residues long. V shed 6 bases, J shed 2 bases, and the junction held 7 bases outside the gene matches. CDR3: CASSRGQPTKNIQYF. In DNA, the CDR3 is TGTGCCAGCAGCAGGGGACAGCCGACCAAAAACATTCAGTACTTC.

In its sample, this clonotype was seen many times. The V and J genes are TRBV20-1 and TRBJ2-2; a weak D match, TRBD1 (7 bases). CDR1 and CDR2 from the germline V gene are DFQATT and SNEGSKA (reference sequence). The V and J ends lost 0 bases and 1 base respectively, with 18 bases between them. This CDR3 has 18 amino acids. This chain's CDR3 is CSARDRGRQGGNTGELFF. The CDR3, as DNA: TGCAGTGCTAGAGATAGGGGCCGCCAGGGGGGGAACACCGGGGAGCTGTTTTTT.